A single sample is the source of the 13 T cell receptor beta chains below, sequenced in a study of CD8 T cells in ankylosing spondylitis. Findings and caveats of the study: A motif in TCR beta, a set of eight highly homologous variants, appeared characteristic of ankylosing spondylitis blood.

These TCRs are of unknown antigen specificity. Via MiXCR, TCRdb re-called the 5' RACE reads, giving one row per CDR3 protein. Of fewer than 450,000 distinct CDR3 sequences listed, 15% to 20% are singletons. The source material was blood, either unsorted or a sorted T cell fraction (not recorded which). Every receptor here comes from a male donor with ankylosing spondylitis.

This clonotype was seen a few times. The chain carries TRBV6-1 and TRBJ1-4; D is unclear. This CDR3 spans 13 amino acids. V was cut by 6 bases and J by 8 bases, with 13 bases left in between. Per the germline V gene, CDR1 is MNHNS and CDR2 is SASEGT. The CDR3 DNA reads TGTGCCAGCAGGATGGGGTGGGAAGAAAAACTGTTTTTT. Residues: CASRMGWEEKLFF.

The chain is built from TRBV20-1 and TRBJ2-2, with D uncertain. The CDR3 contains 14 residues. With 2 bases removed from V and 0 bases from J, the gap between germline ends came to 7 bases. Germline CDR1 reads DFQATT; CDR2 reads SNEGSKA (reference sequence). The CDR3 nucleotides read TGCAGTGCTAGATACGAGTCGAACACCGGGGAGCTGTTTTTT. Amino acids: CSARYESNTGELFF.

The gene calls are TRBV20-1 and TRBJ1-4; TRBD1 might be the D (5 bases). This CDR3 region has 13 residues. V was pared by 2 bases and J by 7 bases, with 11 bases between. Germline V gene lookup returns CDR1 DFQATT and CDR2 SNEGSKA (reference sequence). Here the CDR3 reads CSARSGGGEKLFF. The CDR3 DNA reads TGCAGTGCTAGATCGGGGGGGGGTGAAAAACTGTTTTTT.

This clonotype turned up a few times. This chain links TRBV12-3 or TRBV12-4 with TRBJ2-7; TRBD1 aligns across 10 bases. CDR3 length equals 14 residues. V trimming: 5 bases; J trimming: 7 bases; junction bases outside the gene matches: 8. Written as DNA, the CDR3 is TGTGCCAGCAGTGAGGACAGGGGGGTGGGGGAGCAGTACTTC. It specifies CASSEDRGVGEQYF.

This clonotype was observed a handful of times. V is TRBV4-3 and J is TRBJ2-7; D is undetermined. Germline V gives CDR1 LGHNA, CDR2 YSLEER. The CDR3 is 15 amino acids. The V end lost 5 bases, the J end lost 0 bases, and 14 bases lay between the germline ends. CDR3 bases: TGCGCCAGCAGCTCCCTAGTAGGGCTCTCCTACGAGCAGTACTTC. Protein product: CASSSLVGLSYEQYF.

V gene TRBV12-3 or TRBV12-4 combines with J gene TRBJ2-7; 9 bases fit TRBD2. CDR3 length: 14 amino acids. Trimming took 6 bases from V and 0 from J; bases not matched to a gene: 3. CDR3 nucleotide sequence: TGTGCCAGCAGGCTAGCGGGGAGCTCCTACGAGCAGTACTTC. It specifies CASRLAGSSYEQYF.

This clonotype appeared a few times. The gene calls are TRBV20-1 and TRBJ1-4, with D possibly TRBD1 on 6 matching bases. The V end was cut by 6 bases, the J end by 4 bases, with 15 bases between. This CDR3 comprises 14 residues. Looked up from germline, CDR1 is DFQATT and CDR2 is SNEGSKA (reference sequence). For the CDR3, the DNA is TGCAGTGCGGGAACAGGGATACTTAATGAAAAACTGTTTTTT. It codes for CSAGTGILNEKLFF.

V is TRBV6-1 and J is TRBJ1-1; TRBD1 aligns across 9 bases. The CDR3 covers 16 residues. Germline CDR1 and CDR2: MNHNS and SASEGT. The junction had 11 bases not matched to a gene; V was cut back by 8 bases and J by 1 base. CDR3 region: CASSWTGVGTNTEAFF. The DNA for the CDR3 is TGTGCCAGCTCATGGACAGGGGTTGGTACGAACACTGAAGCTTTCTTT.

This clonotype was recorded many times. The rearrangement uses TRBV12-3 or TRBV12-4 and TRBJ2-2; 8 bases map to TRBD2. The CDR3 loop spans 16 amino acids. J gave up 7 bases and V 8 bases, and 15 bases lay outside the gene matches. CDR3 region: CASGRLSGRGIGELFF. In nucleotides, the CDR3 is TGTGCCAGCGGCCGATTGAGCGGGAGAGGGATCGGGGAGCTGTTTTTT.

This clonotype has only a few counts. The chain uses TRBV12-3 or TRBV12-4 and TRBJ2-5; tentatively, D is TRBD1 (5 bases). V lost 4 bases to trimming and J lost 0 bases, with 9 bases between them. This CDR3 is built from 14 residues. The CDR3 region has the DNA TGTGCCAGCAGTTCTAAGGACAACCAAGAGACCCAGTACTTC. Its translation is CASSSKDNQETQYF.

V gene TRBV15 combines with J gene TRBJ1-5; TRBD1 agrees at 8 bases. This CDR3 is built from 15 residues. V dropped 0 bases and J dropped 5; count of bases not matched to a gene: 3. Germline CDR1 and CDR2: LNHNV and YYDKDF (reference sequence). DNA of the CDR3: TGTGCCACCAGCAGAGACAGGGGGCGCGATCAGCCCCAGCATTTT. It yields the protein CATSRDRGRDQPQHF.

The chain joins TRBV11-2 to TRBJ2-7, with 10 nucleotides matching TRBD2. The CDR3 has 15 residues. The trim removed 1 base at V and 4 bases at J, leaving 4 bases unmatched. Germline lookup yields CDR1 SGHAT and CDR2 FQNNGV. CDR3 sequence reads: CASSLVSGGTYEQYF. For the CDR3, the DNA is TGTGCCAGCAGCTTAGTTAGCGGGGGGACGTACGAGCAGTACTTC. Full variable domain (rest looked up from reference TRBV11-2 and TRBJ2-7): EAGVAQSPRYKIIEKRQSVAFWCNPISGHATLYWYQQILGQGPKLLIQFQNNGVVDDSQLPKDRFSAERLKGVDSTLKIQPAKLEDSAVYLCASSLVSGGTYEQYFGPGTRLTVT.

This clonotype has just a few counts. The chain joins TRBV12-3 or TRBV12-4 to TRBJ1-5; D gene unclear. This CDR3 is built from 15 residues. Between the trimmed V and J ends, which lost 5 bases and 9 bases, there was a span of 20 bases. CDR3 DNA sequence: TGTGCCAGCAGTGGCGGAAGCGGGTCCATTCGGCCCCAGCATTTT. Its protein is CASSGGSGSIRPQHF.